A single sample gave rise to the 26 T cell receptor beta chains below, sequenced in a study of early T cells in non-severe SARS-CoV-2 infection. TCRdb called the 5' RACE reads again in MiXCR, with one record for every CDR3 protein. The sample includes under 25,000 distinct CDR3 sequences, 4.5% to 6% of them seen just once. Source material: whole blood. These receptors came from an adult who was a healthcare worker with PCR-confirmed SARS-CoV-2 infection or an uninfected control (not recorded which).

V usage is TRBV4-3 and J usage is TRBJ2-2, with D tentatively TRBD1 or TRBD2 (5 bases each). The germline gives CDR1 LGHNA, CDR2 YSLEER. The CDR3 spans 16 residues. Trimming removed 1 base at V and 5 bases at J, with 14 bases between. The CDR3 loop reads CASSQVAQRGTGELFF. The DNA of the CDR3 is TGCGCCAGCAGCCAAGTTGCCCAGAGGGGAACCGGGGAGCTGTTTTTT.

The genes are TRBV20-1 and TRBJ2-1, with 9 bases identical to TRBD2. The V and J ends lost 1 base and 9 bases, in that order; junction bases with no gene match: 10. This CDR3 spans 15 amino acids. CDR1 is DFQATT and CDR2 is SNEGSKA in the germline V gene (reference sequence). The CDR3 DNA is TGCAGTGCTAGAGCGCTGGGGACTAGCTGGGTTGAGCAGTTCTTC. Translated: CSARALGTSWVEQFF.

The chain links TRBV10-3 to TRBJ2-3; D might be TRBD1 or TRBD2, each matching 6 bases. This CDR3 has 13 amino acids. Looked up from germline, CDR1 is ENHRY and CDR2 is SYGVKD. The ends were cut back, 10 bases at V and 2 bases at J, with 13 bases in the middle. CDR3 DNA: TGTGCCAGCAAGGGGGGCTACACAGATACGCAGTATTTT. Translating it yields CASKGGYTDTQYF.

This rearrangement joins TRBV7-9 to TRBJ1-2, with TRBD1 as a possible D gene (5 bases). In germline, CDR1 is SEHNR, CDR2 FQNEAQ (reference sequence). V was trimmed by 4 bases and J by 5 bases, leaving 17 bases between them. CDR3 size: 15 residues. In DNA form, the CDR3 reads TGTGCCAGCAGCTCTGGGGCGGGCAACCTTTATGGCTACACCTTC. Translated: CASSSGAGNLYGYTF.

For this clonotype: With a much larger clone just one base away, this may be a read error. The chain uses TRBV14 and TRBJ2-2; D is uncertain. CDR3 size: 12 residues. From germline, CDR1 is SGHDN and CDR2 FVKESK. The CDR3 loop is CTSSQDNGELFF. The DNA of the CDR3 is TGTACCAGCAGCCAAGATAACGGGGAGCTGTTTTTT.

This clonotype was counted at least ten times. For the CDR3, the DNA is TGCAGTGCTAATTGGGGCAGGGAAATTATAAATGAGCAGTTCTTC. Translated: CSANWGREIINEQFF. The V gene is TRBV20-1, the J gene TRBJ2-1, with a weak D call TRBD1 (5 bases). V lost 4 bases and J lost 7, with 20 bases in between. CDR1 DFQATT and CDR2 SNEGSKA come from the germline V gene (reference sequence). The CDR3 is 15 amino acids.

This clonotype was picked up many times. J is TRBJ2-3 and V is TRBV20-1; unclear D gene. V lost 7 bases and J lost 0, with 8 bases in between. CDR3 length: 12 amino acids. Germline CDR1 reads DFQATT; CDR2 reads SNEGSKA (reference sequence). CDR3 protein: CSVTPSTDTQYF. Here the CDR3 DNA reads TGCAGTGTGACTCCTAGCACAGATACGCAGTATTTT.

This clonotype showed up many times. This chain links TRBV7-2 with TRBJ2-1; 11 positions match TRBD2. The CDR3 has 16 residues. The V and J ends lost 1 base and 7 bases, in that order; junction bases with no gene match: 6. CDR1 is SGHTA and CDR2 is FQGNSA in the germline V gene. Here the CDR3 DNA reads TGTGCCAGCAGCTTAGTAGTAGCGGGGGGGCGGAATGAGCAGTTCTTC. Its translation is CASSLVVAGGRNEQFF.

This clonotype appeared many times. V is TRBV7-6 and J is TRBJ1-1, with TRBD1 as a possible D gene (6 bases). Trimming pared 1 base from V and 3 bases from J, leaving 9 bases between. CDR3 size: 14 residues. Germline CDR1 is SGHVS and CDR2 is FNYEAQ. The CDR3 reads CASSLGGADTEAFF. CDR3 nucleotide sequence: TGTGCCAGCAGCTTAGGGGGGGCGGACACTGAAGCTTTCTTT.

V is TRBV28 and J is TRBJ2-7; 7 bases match TRBD1. The CDR3 runs 11 residues. Trimming removed 6 bases from V and 6 bases from J; junction bases left unmatched: 2. The germline V gene encodes CDR1 MDHEN and CDR2 SYDVKM. The CDR3: CASSRDSEQYF. In DNA, the CDR3 is TGTGCCAGCAGCCGGGACAGCGAGCAGTACTTC.

This clonotype showed up many times. This chain joins TRBV29-1 and TRBJ2-3; 11 nucleotides match TRBD2. Looked up from germline, CDR1 is SQVTM and CDR2 is ANQGSEA. There are 15 residues in the CDR3. V lost 4 bases, J lost 5 bases, and 8 bases stayed unmatched. The CDR3 spells CSVGTSGLYGDTQYF. The DNA of the CDR3 is TGCAGCGTTGGGACTAGCGGGTTATATGGAGATACGCAGTATTTT.

The rearrangement joins TRBV20-1 to TRBJ2-1, with 8 bases lining up with TRBD2. In germline, CDR1 is DFQATT, CDR2 SNEGSKA (reference sequence). V was pared by 1 base and J by 3 bases, with 11 bases of the junction left unmatched. The CDR3 covers 17 residues. The CDR3: CSARAALRAGGYNEQFF. In DNA form, the CDR3 reads TGCAGTGCTAGAGCGGCCCTCCGGGCGGGGGGCTACAATGAGCAGTTCTTC.

This clonotype turned up a few times. V is TRBV4-3 and J is TRBJ1-1; D remains unclear. In germline, CDR1 is LGHNA, CDR2 YSLEER. The length of the CDR3 is 16 residues. The germline V and J ends were trimmed by 4 bases and 1 base, with 16 bases remaining between them. This chain's CDR3 is CASSLHWDGENTEAFF. The CDR3 DNA follows: TGCGCCAGCAGCCTCCATTGGGATGGGGAGAACACTGAAGCTTTCTTT.

This clonotype has at least ten counts. The J gene is TRBJ2-3, the V gene TRBV19; TRBD2 matches 14 bases. Germline CDR1 is LNHDA and CDR2 is SQIVND (reference sequence). V was clipped by 5 bases and J by 7 bases; unmatched bases: 14. This CDR3 is 18 amino acids long. CDR3 coding DNA: TGTGCCAGTAGTCTCCCATCGAGACTAGCGGGGGGGCCATATACGCAGTATTTT. Amino acid sequence: CASSLPSRLAGGPYTQYF.

This clonotype was recorded many times. This chain joins TRBV14 and TRBJ2-2; D unclear. The CDR3 has 17 amino acids. V was trimmed by 0 bases and J by 6 bases, leaving 17 bases between them. Germline V gene lookup returns CDR1 SGHDN and CDR2 FVKESK. This chain's CDR3 is CASSQDYATEVSGELFF. In nucleotides, the CDR3 is TGTGCCAGCAGCCAAGATTACGCCACCGAGGTGTCCGGGGAGCTGTTTTTT. Full variable domain (outside the CDR3, taken from reference TRBV14 and TRBJ2-2): EAGVTQFPSHSVIEKGQTVTLRCDPISGHDNLYWYRRVMGKEIKFLLHFVKESKQDESGMPNNRFLAERTGGTYSTLKVQPAELEDSGVYFCASSQDYATEVSGELFFGEGSRLTVL.

This clonotype was recorded at least ten times. The J gene is TRBJ2-1, the V gene TRBV5-1; TRBD2 matches at 14 bases. Germline V CDR1 and CDR2: SGHRS, YFSETQ. With V trimmed by 4 bases and J by 4 bases, 7 bases remained unmatched. The length of the CDR3 is 17 residues. The CDR3 is CASSLGTSGGPYNEQFF. As DNA, the CDR3 is TGCGCCAGCAGCCTGGGGACTAGCGGGGGCCCGTACAATGAGCAGTTCTTC.

At least ten counts were recorded for this clonotype. The chain employs TRBV20-1 and TRBJ2-7, with TRBD2 as a possible D gene (6 bases). V lost 4 bases and J 4 bases, leaving 14 bases between the germline ends. Germline values: CDR1 DFQATT, CDR2 SNEGSKA (reference sequence). The length of the CDR3 is 13 residues. CDR3 loop: CSAMRGGSYEQYF. DNA for the CDR3: TGCAGTGCTATGAGGGGAGGATCGTACGAGCAGTACTTC.

This clonotype was seen ten or more times. The chain couples TRBV5-4 to TRBJ1-4, with unresolved D. The CDR3 has 14 amino acids. Germline CDR1 SGHNT, CDR2 YYREEE (reference sequence). The germline V and J ends were trimmed by 3 bases and 5 bases, with 11 bases remaining between them. CDR3 DNA sequence: TGTGCCAGCAGCTCGGGATCGAGGAATGAAAAACTGTTTTTT. Protein sequence: CASSSGSRNEKLFF.

There are many counts of this clonotype. The CDR3 DNA reads as TGTGCCACCAGCAACGGACGCTCTGGAAACACCATATATTTT. Its protein is CATSNGRSGNTIYF. The chain is built from TRBV15 and TRBJ1-3; no firm D call. This CDR3 spans 14 amino acids. Germline V lookup: CDR1 LNHNV, CDR2 YYDKDF (reference sequence). V lost 4 bases and J 0 bases, leaving 7 bases between the germline ends.

In this sample, this clonotype turned up many times. This rearrangement joins TRBV20-1 to TRBJ1-2; the match to TRBD1 covers 8 bases. The junction had 7 bases not matched to a gene; V was cut back by 6 bases and J by 4 bases. CDR1 and CDR2 from the germline V gene are DFQATT and SNEGSKA (reference sequence). The CDR3 is 13 amino acids. The CDR3 protein is CSARDRSAYGYTF. The CDR3 region has the DNA TGCAGTGCCCGGGACAGGTCGGCCTATGGCTACACCTTC.

The genes are TRBV9 and TRBJ2-3; a possible D gene is TRBD2 (5 bases). The CDR3 is 14 amino acids. Germline CDR1 reads SGDLS; CDR2 reads YYNGEE. V lost 3 bases to trimming and J lost 3 bases, with 11 bases between them. The CDR3 region has the DNA TGTGCCAGCAGCGCTGGGAGCCGGACAGATACGCAGTATTTT. Amino acids: CASSAGSRTDTQYF.

This clonotype showed up just a few times. The chain carries TRBV3-2 and TRBJ2-1. TRBV3-2 is given as a pseudogene. The CDR3 consists of 12 residues. The CDR3: CASSHQYNEQFF. In DNA, the CDR3 is TGTGCCAGCAGCCACCAATACAATGAGCAGTTCTTC.

The chain links TRBV12-3 or TRBV12-4 to TRBJ2-1; TRBD2 matches at 7 bases. This CDR3 comprises 15 residues. The V gene end was trimmed by 0 bases and the J gene end by 7 bases; junction bases not matched to a gene: 6. CDR3 sequence: CASSLARGGLNEQFF. CDR3 nucleotides: TGTGCCAGCAGTTTAGCCCGGGGAGGGTTGAATGAGCAGTTCTTC.

This rearrangement joins TRBV15 to TRBJ2-7, with no clear D. With 0 bases removed from V and 2 bases from J, the gap between germline ends came to 5 bases. CDR1 and CDR2 (germline): LNHNV, YYDKDF (reference sequence). The CDR3 consists of 13 residues. CDR3 nucleotides: TGTGCCACCAGCAGAGATATCACCTACGAGCAGTACTTC. This encodes CATSRDITYEQYF.

This clonotype is medium-sized within its sample. Compared with germline, one end of the junction differs, possibly owing to a read error. The chain joins TRBV7-7 to TRBJ1-4, with D uncertain. This CDR3 has 14 residues. Germline CDR1 SSHAT, CDR2 FNYEAQ (reference sequence). For the CDR3, the DNA is TGTGCTAGCAGCTTAAATTCGCTTAATGAAAAACTGTTTTTT. It codes for CASSLNSLNEKLFF.

This clonotype was counted between two and nine times. CDR3 DNA: TGTGCCAGTAGTAACCGGGGGGGCCAACCCGGGGAGCTGTTTTTT. Amino acid sequence: CASSNRGGQPGELFF. The chain recombines TRBV19 with TRBJ2-2; 8 bases are shared with TRBD2. Trimming cost V 4 bases and J 6 bases; bases outside gene matches: 7. There are 15 residues in the CDR3. Germline V gives CDR1 LNHDA, CDR2 SQIVND (reference sequence).